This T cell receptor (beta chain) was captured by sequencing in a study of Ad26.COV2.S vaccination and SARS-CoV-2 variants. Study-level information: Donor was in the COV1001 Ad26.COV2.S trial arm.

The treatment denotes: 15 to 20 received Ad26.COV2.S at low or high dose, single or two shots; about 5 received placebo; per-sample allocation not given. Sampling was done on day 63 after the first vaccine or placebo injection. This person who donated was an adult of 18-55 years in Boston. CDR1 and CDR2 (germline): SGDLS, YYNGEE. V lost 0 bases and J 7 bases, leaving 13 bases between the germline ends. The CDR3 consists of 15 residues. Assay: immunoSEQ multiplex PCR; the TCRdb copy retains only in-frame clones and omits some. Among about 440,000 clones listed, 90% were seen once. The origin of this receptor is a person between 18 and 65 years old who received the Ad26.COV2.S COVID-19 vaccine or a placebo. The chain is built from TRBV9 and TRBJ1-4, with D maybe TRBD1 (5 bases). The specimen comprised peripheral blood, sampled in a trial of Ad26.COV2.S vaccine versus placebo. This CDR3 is CASSVEAREREKLFF. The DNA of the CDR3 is TGTGCCAGCAGCGTAGAAGCCAGGGAGCGTGAAAAACTGTTTTTT.